Each of the 13 T cell receptor beta chains below was sequenced from the same sample in a study of T cells in Graves' hyperthyroidism and ophthalmopathy. RNA transcripts were the template for amplifying TCR beta CDR3 regions. A set of HTBI primers served as the primers for a first-round RT-PCR of the TCR CDR3. One entry per CDR3 protein, called by TCRdb with MiXCR from the multiplex PCR reads. The sample consists of about 600,000 distinct CDR3 sequences, about a sixth of them appearing once. Sequencing input: blood. The receptors were sampled from a woman in her 40s with Graves' ophthalmopathy.

This chain links TRBV7-9 with TRBJ1-1; D is perhaps TRBD1 (5 bases). Per the germline V gene, CDR1 is SEHNR and CDR2 is FQNEAQ (reference sequence). CDR3 size: 14 residues. V gave up 3 bases and J gave up 1 base, with 9 bases separating them. The CDR3 bases are TGTGCCAGCAGCTTTGCGACAGCGAACACTGAAGCTTTCTTT. The encoded protein is CASSFATANTEAFF.

On this clonotype itself: A far larger clone lies a single base away; this is likely a read error. This chain uses TRBV28 with TRBJ1-2; unclear D gene. The CDR3 runs to 11 residues. V lost 1 base to trimming and J lost 3 bases, with 0 bases between them. Germline CDR1 MDHEN, CDR2 SYDVKM. In DNA form, the CDR3 reads TGTGCCAGCAGTTTATACTATGGCTACACCTTC. Translating it yields CASSLYYGYTF.

This clonotype occurred many times. This chain joins TRBV18 and TRBJ2-1, with D perhaps given as TRBD1 or TRBD2 (6 bases each). CDR1 is KGHSH and CDR2 is LQKENI in the germline V gene. This CDR3 region has 14 residues. V was clipped by 3 bases and J by 7 bases, with 13 bases between them. The CDR3, as DNA: TGTGCCAGCTCACCTCCGGGGGCGGGTAATGAGCAGTTCTTC. Translated, it gives CASSPPGAGNEQFF.

The gene calls are TRBV20-1 and TRBJ1-2; D ambiguous. This CDR3 has 14 residues. The germline V and J ends were trimmed by 6 bases and 3 bases, with 17 bases remaining between them. Germline CDR1 reads DFQATT; CDR2 reads SNEGSKA (reference sequence). The CDR3 nucleotides read TGCAGTGCCTTGTCTTCCAGGAGCGACTATGGCTACACCTTC. Protein: CSALSSRSDYGYTF.

This clonotype came up many times. The chain recombines TRBV6-1 with TRBJ2-7, with 11 nucleotides matching TRBD1. V was clipped by 5 bases and J by 3 bases; unmatched bases: 6. CDR3 length: 15 residues. Germline assignment: CDR1 MNHNS and CDR2 SASEGT. In nucleotides, the CDR3 is TGTGCCAGCAGTCATCCCGGGACAGGGGGCTACGAGCAGTACTTC. This codes for CASSHPGTGGYEQYF.

Many counts were recorded for this clonotype. This rearrangement joins TRBV7-2 to TRBJ2-5; TRBD1 matches 9 bases. Germline V CDR1 and CDR2: SGHTA, FQGNSA. Germline trimming cut 4 bases from V and 5 bases from J; bases unmatched to any gene: 2. This CDR3 is 13 amino acids long. The CDR3 region is CASSWGTGETQYF. As DNA, the CDR3 is TGTGCCAGCAGCTGGGGGACAGGGGAGACCCAGTACTTC.

This clonotype appeared a few times. The V gene is TRBV29-1, the J gene TRBJ1-2; D is possibly TRBD1 (5 bases). V lost 4 bases, J lost 6 bases, and 9 bases lay in between. Germline CDR1 is SQVTM and CDR2 is ANQGSEA. CDR3 length: 11 amino acids. The CDR3 sequence: CSVGRVDGYTF. In DNA form, the CDR3 reads TGCAGCGTTGGCAGGGTCGATGGCTACACCTTC.

This clonotype was counted ten times or more. The gene calls are TRBV3-1 and TRBJ2-1, with a weak D call TRBD2 (5 bases). The CDR3 extends over 14 amino acids. The V and J ends lost 1 base and 8 bases respectively, with 12 bases between them. Germline CDR1 is LGHDT and CDR2 is YNNKEL (reference sequence). The DNA for the CDR3 is TGTGCCAGCAGCCAAGGGCTAGGAGGCTATGAGCAGTTCTTC. This encodes CASSQGLGGYEQFF.

The sample holds many counts of this clonotype. The V and J genes are TRBV5-1 and TRBJ2-3, with D unclear. CDR1 is SGHRS and CDR2 is YFSETQ in the germline V gene. The CDR3 spans 12 residues. The germline V and J ends were trimmed by 4 bases and 6 bases, with 9 bases remaining between them. DNA for the CDR3: TGCGCCAGCAGCGTGACCCGGGATACGCAGTATTTT. It is translated as CASSVTRDTQYF. Using reference TRBV5-1 and TRBJ2-3 for the parts outside the CDR3, the full variable domain is KAGVTQTPRYLIKTRGQQVTLSCSPISGHRSVSWYQQTPGQGLQFLFEYFSETQRNKGNFPGRFSGRQFSNSRSEMNVSTLELGDSALYLCASSVTRDTQYFGPGTRLTVL.

This clonotype has a count of ten or more. This rearrangement joins TRBV2 to TRBJ1-5; no reliable D call. The CDR3 consists of 15 residues. The germline gives CDR1 SNHLY, CDR2 FYNNEI. Trimming pared 6 bases from V and 0 bases from J, leaving 12 bases between. Here the CDR3 reads CASRAELYSNQPQHF. CDR3 sequence (DNA): TGTGCCAGCAGGGCGGAGCTTTATAGCAATCAGCCCCAGCATTTT.

This clonotype was recorded at least ten times. The chain uses TRBV6-1 and TRBJ1-5; D unclear. CDR1 is MNHNS, CDR2 SASEGT, per germline. The CDR3 contains 13 residues. V dropped 7 bases and J dropped 6 bases, with 13 bases sitting between them. CDR3 in DNA: TGTGCCAGCAATCAGGATGAGGGTCAGCCCCAGCATTTT. Translated: CASNQDEGQPQHF.

This clonotype is a singleton in its sample. The V call is TRBV6-1, the J call TRBJ2-2; the D is unclear. Trimming removed 6 bases at V and 5 bases at J, with 16 bases between. Germline V gene lookup returns CDR1 MNHNS and CDR2 SASEGT. There are 15 residues in the CDR3. The CDR3 reads CASREKRTATGELFF. CDR3 nucleotides: TGTGCCAGCAGAGAAAAAAGGACGGCGACCGGGGAGCTGTTTTTT.

This chain joins TRBV2 and TRBJ2-7; D is perhaps TRBD1 (5 bases). Trimming removed 1 base from V and 6 bases from J, with 13 bases in between. The CDR3 loop spans 14 amino acids. Germline V gene sequence: CDR1 SNHLY, CDR2 FYNNEI. In DNA form, the CDR3 reads TGTGCCAGCAGTGAAGGGGGCCTAGGTTTCGAGCAGTACTTC. This sequence encodes CASSEGGLGFEQYF.